The entry below gives a single TCR beta chain sequence along with its context. Its antigen is not known. The V gene end was trimmed by 4 bases and the J gene end by 7 bases; junction bases not matched to a gene: 6. This CDR3 has 14 residues. Looked up from germline, CDR1 is SNHLY and CDR2 is FYNNEI. The sample comes from a study of T cell repertoires in cytomegalovirus infection. Study-wide context: Based on public TCR beta signatures, there were indications of CMV infection and of a matching HLA type.

Each CDR3 protein gets one entry after TCRdb re-called the reads with MiXCR. This sample carries some 180,000 distinct CDR3 sequences, roughly 20% of them seen once, and the ten largest clones take just under 3%. Findings of the study overall: Using cumulative public TCR beta family frequency, the authors identified those who carried CMV together with the relevant HLA. HLA-C-restricted CMV clonotypes gave the most frequent clonotype in two of eight donors.

The TCR originated in a human donor in good health (CMV status not recorded). Some clones in this sample may be carry-over from other donors' samples. Sequenced material: PBMCs. The chain employs TRBV2 and TRBJ1-5, with 8 bases aligning to TRBD1. The DNA of the CDR3 is TGTGCCAGCAGTGCTCGGACAGGGCCACAGCCCCAGCATTTT. The encoded protein is CASSARTGPQPQHF.